This is a list of T cell receptor beta chains from one sample in a study of cytomegalovirus exposure and HLA in healthy donors. Assay: immunoSEQ multiplex PCR; the TCRdb copy retains only in-frame clones and omits some. The sample carries approximately 150,000 clones, 76% recorded once. Sequenced: PBMCs. Receptors were obtained from a male donor in good health and CMV-seronegative. The CDR3 runs from the conserved cysteine through the conserved F or W. The order of the fields is clone size, D gene, J gene, V gene, CDR3 protein, CDR3 DNA. D genes are given only for firm matches. Some rows mark clone size as missing; the rest say once, few, many or name a class of expanded clone.

.	.	TRBJ2-3	TRBV7-3	CASSRQGPGADTQYF	TGTGCCAGCAGCCGCCAAGGACCCGGGGCAGATACGCAGTATTTT
.	.	TRBJ1-5	TRBV2	CASSGQINQPQHF	TGTGCCAGCAGTGGACAGATTAATCAGCCCCAGCATTTT
.	TRBD1	TRBJ1-2	TRBV7-2	CASSLERGRAYGYTF	TGTGCCAGCAGCTTAGAGAGGGGGCGCGCCTATGGCTACACCTTC
once	TRBD1	TRBJ2-6	TRBV10-1	CASSSALPGQVISGANVLTF	TGCGCCAGCAGTTCCGCTCTACCGGGACAGGTGATATCTGGGGCCAACGTCCTGACTTTC
.	TRBD1	TRBJ1-2	TRBV11-2	CASRRLGGHNYGYTF	TGTGCCAGCAGGCGTTTAGGGGGCCATAACTATGGCTACACCTTC
.	.	TRBJ1-1	TRBV29-1	CSVQIDLNTEAFF	TGCAGCGTTCAGATTGACTTGAACACTGAAGCTTTCTTT
.	.	TRBJ1-6	TRBV7-8	CASSLASGGTYNSPLHF	TGTGCCAGCAGCTTAGCGTCCGGAGGCACCTATAATTCACCCCTCCACTTT
.	.	TRBJ1-3	TRBV2	CASSTFFMDTRGNTIYF	TGTGCCAGCAGCACATTCTTCATGGACACGAGAGGAAACACCATATATTTT
.	.	TRBJ2-1	TRBV7-9	CASSLAQALYIDEQFF	TGTGCCAGCAGCTTAGCGCAAGCCCTTTATATCGATGAGCAGTTCTTC
.	.	TRBJ2-1	TRBV7-8	CASSFSGMGGPYNEQFF	TGTGCCAGCAGCTTTTCCGGGATGGGGGGGCCCTACAATGAGCAGTTCTTC
.	TRBD1	TRBJ2-7	TRBV19	CASSQTGALTYEQYF	TGTGCCAGTAGCCAGACAGGGGCGCTGACCTACGAGCAGTACTTC
.	TRBD1	TRBJ2-7	TRBV7-8	CASRDTQGADYEQYF	TGTGCCAGCAGGGATACGCAGGGGGCAGACTACGAGCAGTACTTC
.	.	TRBJ2-5	TRBV2	CASSSQGTPQETQYF	TGTGCCAGCAGTTCCCAAGGGACTCCACAAGAGACCCAGTACTTC
few	TRBD2	TRBJ2-3	TRBV5-1	CASSLAGLAGGQGTQYF	TGCGCCAGCAGCTTGGCGGGACTAGCGGGAGGGCAGGGTACGCAGTATTTT
.	.	TRBJ1-4	TRBV5-1	CASSLTDATNEKLFF	TGCGCCAGCAGCTTGACAGATGCAACTAATGAAAAACTGTTTTTT
.	.	TRBJ1-4	TRBV11-2	CASSLGAGVGKLFF	TGTGCCAGCAGCTTAGGGGCAGGGGTAGGAAAACTGTTTTTT
.	.	TRBJ2-2	TRBV4-3	CASSPPMQSNTGELFF	TGCGCCAGCAGCCCACCCATGCAGTCGAACACCGGGGAGCTGTTTTTT
.	.	TRBJ1-2	TRBV20-1	CSARDLYGYTF	TGCAGTGCTAGAGACCTCTATGGCTACACCTTC
.	.	TRBJ2-5	TRBV29-1	CSVSRGARETQYF	TGCAGCGTTTCCAGGGGAGCACGGGAGACCCAGTACTTC
.	TRBD1	TRBJ1-2	TRBV15	CATSRGGAEGASYGYTF	TGTGCCACCAGCAGAGGGGGGGCCGAGGGGGCGAGCTATGGCTACACCTTC
.	TRBD1	TRBJ2-4	TRBV15	CATSDVNRGLAKNIQYF	TGTGCCACCAGCGACGTCAACAGGGGGCTGGCCAAAAACATTCAGTACTTC
.	TRBD2	TRBJ2-1	TRBV2	CASSKAGGPSGEQFF	TGTGCCAGCAGTAAGGCGGGGGGGCCTTCGGGTGAGCAGTTCTTC
.	TRBD2	TRBJ2-2	TRBV5-1	CASSFAGGNTGELFF	TGCGCCAGCAGCTTTGCGGGGGGAAACACCGGGGAGCTGTTTTTT
once	TRBD1	TRBJ2-3	TRBV28	CASRPGTGADTQYF	TGTGCCAGCAGACCTGGGACAGGAGCAGATACGCAGTATTTT
.	.	TRBJ2-7	TRBV29-1	CSVGEREQYF	TGCAGCGTCGGGGAACGGGAGCAGTACTTC
.	TRBD1	TRBJ1-3	TRBV28	CASSYAGQGNSGNTIYF	TGTGCCAGCAGTTATGCGGGACAGGGAAACTCTGGAAACACCATATATTTT
.	.	TRBJ2-1	TRBV5-6	CASSRERGLNNEQFF	TGTGCCAGCAGCCGCGAGCGCGGATTAAACAATGAGCAGTTCTTC
.	.	TRBJ1-6	TRBV10-3	CAISVDTVSEVPLHF	TGTGCCATCAGTGTCGACACTGTCTCCGAAGTACCCCTCCACTTT
.	.	TRBJ1-2	TRBV19	CASTNRQGTYGYTF	TGTGCCAGTACCAACCGGCAGGGAACCTATGGCTACACCTTC
.	.	TRBJ2-3	TRBV2	CASTFTDTQYF	TGTGCCAGCACGTTTACAGATACGCAGTATTTT
once	.	TRBJ1-4	TRBV30	CAWDQGGELFF	TGTGCCTGGGACCAAGGGGGTGAACTGTTTTTT
.	.	TRBJ1-3	TRBV27	CASSSHVGNTIYF	TGTGCCAGCAGTTCCCATGTCGGAAACACCATATATTTT
.	.	TRBJ2-5	TRBV30	CAWSQTATVQETQYF	TGTGCCTGGAGTCAAACGGCGACAGTACAAGAGACCCAGTACTTC
.	.	TRBJ2-7	TRBV5-1	CASSLEQGLSYEQYF	TGCGCCAGCAGCTTGGAACAGGGCCTCTCCTACGAGCAGTACTTC
few	TRBD1	TRBJ2-5	TRBV9	CASSVGAGGLETQYF	TGTGCCAGCAGCGTAGGGGCAGGGGGCTTAGAGACCCAGTACTTC
.	.	TRBJ1-2	TRBV1	CTSSPGWAPYGYTF	TGCACCAGCAGCCCGGGGTGGGCCCCATATGGCTACACCTTC
.	.	TRBJ1-1	TRBV10-3	CAISESDGENTEAFF	TGTGCCATCAGTGAGTCGGACGGGGAGAACACTGAAGCTTTCTTT
.	.	TRBJ2-2	TRBV28	CASSLAGLLNTGELFF	TGTGCCAGCAGTTTAGCGGGACTGCTGAACACCGGGGAGCTGTTTTTT
.	TRBD2	TRBJ2-3	TRBV6-4	CASSVLAGADTQYF	TGTGCCAGCAGTGTGCTAGCGGGGGCAGATACGCAGTATTTT